This T cell receptor beta chain was documented in a study of blood T cell repertoires in COVID-19. From germline, CDR1 is SNHLY and CDR2 FYNNEI. Trimming pared 7 bases from V and 7 bases from J, leaving 7 bases between. CDR3 length: 11 amino acids. Method: immunoSEQ multiplex PCR; TCRdb's copy keeps in-frame clones and lacks some. This sample yields 200,000 to 250,000 clones, of which 84% are seen a single time; approximately 6.2% belongs to the top ten. The sequenced sample was PBMCs or T cells enriched from blood (not recorded which). This clonotype was sampled from a woman aged 40-49 years who had recovered from COVID-19. The chain employs TRBV2 and TRBJ1-4; D gene uncertain. The CDR3 DNA reads as TGTGCCAGCAAATACAGTGAAAAACTGTTTTTT. Encoded protein: CASKYSEKLFF. Using reference TRBV2 and TRBJ1-4 for the parts outside the CDR3, the full variable domain is EPEVTQTPSHQVTQMGQEVILRCVPISNHLYFYWYRQILGQKVEFLVSFYNNEISEKSEIFDDQFSVERPDGSNFTLKIRSTKLEDSAMYFCASKYSEKLFFGSGTQLSVL.